This entry lists 9 T cell receptor beta chains sequenced from one sample in a study of early T cells in non-severe SARS-CoV-2 infection. TCRdb redid the calling of the 5' RACE reads with MiXCR, one entry per CDR3 protein. The data contain about 110,000 distinct CDR3 sequences, roughly 11% of them singletons. Sequenced: whole blood. These receptor sequences come from an adult who was a healthcare worker with PCR-confirmed SARS-CoV-2 infection or an uninfected control (not recorded which).

This clonotype was counted ten times or more. The J gene is TRBJ2-1, the V gene TRBV12-3 or TRBV12-4; D not certain. V was trimmed by 5 bases and J by 8 bases, leaving 13 bases between them. This CDR3 is built from 13 residues. CDR3 coding DNA: TGTGCCAGCAGTCCCCCGCCCGGGCATGAGCAGTTCTTC. This sequence encodes CASSPPPGHEQFF.

This clonotype has just a few counts. This sequence joins TRBV29-1 and TRBJ2-1; 12 nucleotides agree with TRBD2. This CDR3 has 13 residues. The germline gives CDR1 SQVTM, CDR2 ANQGSEA. Trimming cost V 7 bases and J 8 bases; bases outside gene matches: 6. The CDR3 DNA sequence: TGCAGCGCGACTAGCGGGAGATGGTATGAGCAGTTCTTC. Amino acids: CSATSGRWYEQFF.

This clonotype was counted between two and nine times. The chain uses TRBV5-1 and TRBJ2-1; D remains ambiguous. CDR1 and CDR2 (germline): SGHRS, YFSETQ. The germline V and J ends were trimmed by 0 bases and 9 bases, with 13 bases remaining between them. The CDR3 loop spans 14 amino acids. Here the CDR3 DNA reads TGCGCCAGCAGCTTGGGTCCCCGAGCAGTTGAGCAGTTCTTC. Residues: CASSLGPRAVEQFF. Filled out from reference TRBV5-1 and TRBJ2-1, the complete variable domain reads KAGVTQTPRYLIKTRGQQVTLSCSPISGHRSVSWYQQTPGQGLQFLFEYFSETQRNKGNFPGRFSGRQFSNSRSEMNVSTLELGDSALYLCASSLGPRAVEQFFGPGTRLTVL.

This clonotype was counted ten times or more. This sequence joins TRBV20-1 and TRBJ1-6; 7 bases align to TRBD1. The ends lost 3 bases at V and 7 bases at J; junction bases unmatched: 6. The CDR3 has 14 residues. The germline V gene encodes CDR1 DFQATT and CDR2 SNEGSKA (reference sequence). The chain's CDR3 is CSARPGQSNSPLHF. CDR3 DNA: TGCAGTGCTAGGCCGGGACAGTCAAATTCACCCCTCCACTTT.

In its sample, this clonotype was seen many times. This CDR3 reads CASSIDSHQPQHF. The DNA of the CDR3 is TGTGCCAGCAGCATTGACAGTCATCAGCCCCAGCATTTT. This rearrangement joins TRBV7-9 to TRBJ1-5, with a tentative D call TRBD1 (5 bases). The CDR3 contains 13 residues. V was clipped by 5 bases and J by 5 bases, with 10 bases between them. Looked up from germline, CDR1 is SEHNR and CDR2 is FQNEAQ (reference sequence).

This clonotype was seen repeatedly, ten times or more. The chain uses TRBV20-1 and TRBJ2-5, with 11 bases identical to TRBD2. CDR3 length equals 14 residues. V was pared by 3 bases and J by 5 bases, with 5 bases of the junction left unmatched. The germline V gene encodes CDR1 DFQATT and CDR2 SNEGSKA (reference sequence). This CDR3 is CSASRASGGETQYF. In DNA form, the CDR3 reads TGCAGTGCTAGTAGGGCTAGCGGGGGGGAGACCCAGTACTTC.

This clonotype was picked up many times. The rearrangement joins TRBV7-8 to TRBJ2-2; 7 nucleotides align to TRBD2. Germline CDR1 reads SGHVS; CDR2 reads FQNEAQ. The V gene end was trimmed by 1 base and the J gene end by 9 bases; junction bases not matched to a gene: 11. The CDR3 is 16 amino acids. The CDR3 bases are TGTGCCAGCAGCTTAGTAACAGCGGGACCCTTCTGGGAGCTGTTTTTT. It translates to CASSLVTAGPFWELFF.

This clonotype was detected only a few times. This rearrangement joins TRBV12-3 or TRBV12-4 to TRBJ1-1, with D maybe TRBD1 (6 bases). The length of the CDR3 is 14 residues. Trimming shortened V by 7 bases and J by 1 base, and 13 bases separated the two germline ends. The CDR3 sequence is CASKVGAGNTEAFF. As DNA, the CDR3 is TGTGCCAGCAAGGTGGGGGCCGGGAACACTGAAGCTTTCTTT.

The chain employs TRBV20-1 and TRBJ1-1; 7 bases align to TRBD1. Germline CDR1 reads DFQATT; CDR2 reads SNEGSKA (reference sequence). CDR3 length: 12 amino acids. Trimming at V came to 6 bases and at J to 5 bases, leaving 6 bases not matched to a gene. As DNA, the CDR3 is TGCAGTGCCCAGCAGGGGGGAACTGAAGCTTTCTTT. It is translated as CSAQQGGTEAFF.